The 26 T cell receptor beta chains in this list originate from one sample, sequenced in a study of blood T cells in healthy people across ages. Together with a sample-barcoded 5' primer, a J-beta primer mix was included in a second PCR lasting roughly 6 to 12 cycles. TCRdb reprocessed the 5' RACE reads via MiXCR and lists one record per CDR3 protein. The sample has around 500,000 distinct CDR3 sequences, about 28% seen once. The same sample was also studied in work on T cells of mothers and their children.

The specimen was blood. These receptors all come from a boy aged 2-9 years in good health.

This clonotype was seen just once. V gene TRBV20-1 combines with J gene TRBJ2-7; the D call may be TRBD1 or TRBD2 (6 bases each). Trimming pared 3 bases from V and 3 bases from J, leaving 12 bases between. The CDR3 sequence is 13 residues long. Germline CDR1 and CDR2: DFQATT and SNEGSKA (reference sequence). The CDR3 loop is CSASLEGGYEQYF. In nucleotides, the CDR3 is TGCAGTGCTAGTCTCGAGGGGGGCTACGAGCAGTACTTC.

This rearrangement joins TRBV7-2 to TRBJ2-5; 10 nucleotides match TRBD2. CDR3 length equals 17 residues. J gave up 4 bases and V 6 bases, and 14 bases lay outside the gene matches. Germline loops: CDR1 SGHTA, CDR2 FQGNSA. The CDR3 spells CASRSIRGSGRLETQYF. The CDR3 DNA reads TGTGCCAGCAGATCCATACGGGGTAGCGGGAGGCTAGAGACCCAGTACTTC.

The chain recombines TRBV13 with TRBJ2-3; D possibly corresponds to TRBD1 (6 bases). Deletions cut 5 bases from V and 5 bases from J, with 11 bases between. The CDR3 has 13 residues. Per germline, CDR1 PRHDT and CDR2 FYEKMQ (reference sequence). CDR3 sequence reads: CASSREGGDTQYF. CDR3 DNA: TGTGCCAGCAGCCGAGAAGGGGGAGATACGCAGTATTTT.

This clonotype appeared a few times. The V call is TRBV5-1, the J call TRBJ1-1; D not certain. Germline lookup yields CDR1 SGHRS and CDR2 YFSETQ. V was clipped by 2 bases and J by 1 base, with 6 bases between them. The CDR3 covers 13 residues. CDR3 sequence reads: CASSFIENTEAFF. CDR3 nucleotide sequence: TGCGCCAGCAGCTTCATAGAGAACACTGAAGCTTTCTTT.

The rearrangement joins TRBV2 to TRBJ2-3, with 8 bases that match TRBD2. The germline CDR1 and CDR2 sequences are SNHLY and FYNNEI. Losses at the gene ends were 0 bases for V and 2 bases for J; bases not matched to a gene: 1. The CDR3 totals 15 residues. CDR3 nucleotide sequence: TGTGCCAGCAGTGAAGCACTAGCGGTCACAGATACGCAGTATTTT. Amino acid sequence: CASSEALAVTDTQYF.

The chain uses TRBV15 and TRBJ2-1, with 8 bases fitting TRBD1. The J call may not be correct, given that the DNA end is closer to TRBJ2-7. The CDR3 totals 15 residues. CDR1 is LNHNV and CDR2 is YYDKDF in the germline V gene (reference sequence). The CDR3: CATSSDPGQVNEQYF. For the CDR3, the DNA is TGTGCCACCAGCAGCGACCCGGGACAGGTAAACGAGCAGTACTTC.

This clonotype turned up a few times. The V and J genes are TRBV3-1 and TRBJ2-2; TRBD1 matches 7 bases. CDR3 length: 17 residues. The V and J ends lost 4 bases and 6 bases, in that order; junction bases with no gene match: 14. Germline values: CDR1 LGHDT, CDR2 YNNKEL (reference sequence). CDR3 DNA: TGTGCCAGCAGCCCCATTGGGACAGCAAAAGAGGCCGGGGAGCTGTTTTTT. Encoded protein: CASSPIGTAKEAGELFF.

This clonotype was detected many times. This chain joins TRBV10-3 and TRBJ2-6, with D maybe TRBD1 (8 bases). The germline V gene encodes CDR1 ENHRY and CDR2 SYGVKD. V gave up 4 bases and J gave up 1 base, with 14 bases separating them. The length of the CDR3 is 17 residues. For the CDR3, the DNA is TGTGCCATCAGTGTCGGACAGGGACTATCTGGGGCCAACGTCCTGACTTTC. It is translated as CAISVGQGLSGANVLTF.

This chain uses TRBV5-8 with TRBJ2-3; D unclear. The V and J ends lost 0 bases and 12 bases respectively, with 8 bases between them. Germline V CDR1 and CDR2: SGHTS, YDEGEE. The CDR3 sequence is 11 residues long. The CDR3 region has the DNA TGTGCCAGCAGCTTGGTCACAGATCAGTATTTT. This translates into CASSLVTDQYF.

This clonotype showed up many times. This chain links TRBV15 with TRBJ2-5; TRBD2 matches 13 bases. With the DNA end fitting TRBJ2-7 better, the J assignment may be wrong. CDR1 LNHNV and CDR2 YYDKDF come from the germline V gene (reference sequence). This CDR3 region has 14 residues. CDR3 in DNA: TGTGCCACCAGCAGACGGACTAGCGGGAGCGAGCAGTACTTC. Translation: CATSRRTSGSEQYF.

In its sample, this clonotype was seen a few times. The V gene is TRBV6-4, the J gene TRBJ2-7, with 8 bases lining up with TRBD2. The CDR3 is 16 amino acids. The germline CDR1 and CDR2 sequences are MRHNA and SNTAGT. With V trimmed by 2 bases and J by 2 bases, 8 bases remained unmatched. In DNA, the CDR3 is TGTGCCAGCAGTGACCCCACTAGCGGCAAGCCCTACGAGCAGTACTTC. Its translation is CASSDPTSGKPYEQYF.

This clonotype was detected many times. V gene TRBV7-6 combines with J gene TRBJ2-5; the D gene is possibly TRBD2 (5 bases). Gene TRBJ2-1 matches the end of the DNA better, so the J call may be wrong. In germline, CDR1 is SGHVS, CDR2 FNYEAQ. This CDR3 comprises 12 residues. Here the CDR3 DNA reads TGTGCCAGCAGCGTAAGCTCTAGCGAGCAGTTCTTC. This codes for CASSVSSSEQFF.

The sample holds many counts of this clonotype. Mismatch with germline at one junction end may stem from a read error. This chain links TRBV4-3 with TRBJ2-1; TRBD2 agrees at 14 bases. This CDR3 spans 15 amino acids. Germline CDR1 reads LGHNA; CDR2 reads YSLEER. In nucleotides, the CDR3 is TGTGCCAGCAGCCAGGGGACTAGCGGGAGTAATGAGCAGTTCTTC. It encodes CASSQGTSGSNEQFF.

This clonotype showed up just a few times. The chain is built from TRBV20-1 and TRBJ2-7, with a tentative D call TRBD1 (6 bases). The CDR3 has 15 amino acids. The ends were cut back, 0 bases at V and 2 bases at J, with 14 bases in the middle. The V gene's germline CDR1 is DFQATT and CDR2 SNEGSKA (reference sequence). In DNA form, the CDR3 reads TGCAGTGCTAGAGAAGGCCAACAGGGCCCCTACGAGCAGTACTTC. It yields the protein CSAREGQQGPYEQYF.

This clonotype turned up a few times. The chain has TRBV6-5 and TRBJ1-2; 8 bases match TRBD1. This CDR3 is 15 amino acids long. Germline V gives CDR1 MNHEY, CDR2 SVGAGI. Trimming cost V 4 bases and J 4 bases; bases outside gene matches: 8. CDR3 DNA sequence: TGTGCCAGCAGTTTTCAGGACAGGGATCTCTATGGCTACACCTTC. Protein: CASSFQDRDLYGYTF.

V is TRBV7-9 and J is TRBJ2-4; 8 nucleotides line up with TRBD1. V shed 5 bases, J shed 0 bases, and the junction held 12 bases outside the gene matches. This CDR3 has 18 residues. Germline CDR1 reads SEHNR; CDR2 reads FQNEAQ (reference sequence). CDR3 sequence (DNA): TGTGCCAGCAGCCCCGAAGACCAGGGGGCTCGAGCCAAAAACATTCAGTACTTC. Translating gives CASSPEDQGARAKNIQYF.

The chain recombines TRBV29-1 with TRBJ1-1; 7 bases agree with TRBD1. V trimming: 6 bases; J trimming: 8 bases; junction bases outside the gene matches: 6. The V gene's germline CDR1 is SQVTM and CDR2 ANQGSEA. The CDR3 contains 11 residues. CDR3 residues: CSVGDSREAFF. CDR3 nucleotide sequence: TGCAGCGTGGGGGACAGTCGCGAAGCTTTCTTT.

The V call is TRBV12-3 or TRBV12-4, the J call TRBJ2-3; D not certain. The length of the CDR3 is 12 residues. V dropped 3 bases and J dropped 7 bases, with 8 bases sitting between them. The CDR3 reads CASSLPDHTQYF. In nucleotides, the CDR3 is TGTGCCAGCAGTTTGCCTGATCATACGCAGTATTTT.

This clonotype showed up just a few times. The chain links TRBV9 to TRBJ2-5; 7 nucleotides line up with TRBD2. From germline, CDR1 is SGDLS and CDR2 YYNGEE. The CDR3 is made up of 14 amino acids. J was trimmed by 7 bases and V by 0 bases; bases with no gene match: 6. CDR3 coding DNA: TGTGCCAGCAGCGTAGGAGAAGGGGAGGGGACCCAGTACTTC. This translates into CASSVGEGEGTQYF. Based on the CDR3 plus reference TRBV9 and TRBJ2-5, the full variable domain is DSGVTQTPKHLITATGQRVTLRCSPRSGDLSVYWYQQSLDQGLQFLIQYYNGEERAKGNILERFSAQQFPDLHSELNLSSLELGDSALYFCASSVGEGEGTQYFGPGTRLLVL.

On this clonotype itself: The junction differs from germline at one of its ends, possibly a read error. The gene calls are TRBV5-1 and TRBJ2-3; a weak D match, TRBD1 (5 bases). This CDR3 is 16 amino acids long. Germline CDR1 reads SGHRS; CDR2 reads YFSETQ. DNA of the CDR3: TGCGCCAGCGGCTTGGCCATAGTCAGGGAAACAGATACGCAGTGTTTT. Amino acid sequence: CASGLAIVRETDTQCF.

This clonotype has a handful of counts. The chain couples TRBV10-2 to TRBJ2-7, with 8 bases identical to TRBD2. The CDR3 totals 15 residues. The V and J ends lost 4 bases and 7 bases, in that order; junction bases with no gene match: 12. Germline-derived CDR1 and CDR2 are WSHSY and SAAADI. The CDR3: CASSVGAGALMEQYF. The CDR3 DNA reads TGCGCCAGCAGTGTTGGAGCGGGAGCGTTGATGGAGCAGTACTTC.

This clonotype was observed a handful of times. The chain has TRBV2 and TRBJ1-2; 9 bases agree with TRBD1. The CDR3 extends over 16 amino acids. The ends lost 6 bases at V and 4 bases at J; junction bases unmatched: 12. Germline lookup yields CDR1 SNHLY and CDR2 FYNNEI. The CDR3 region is CASRVRDRATVYGYTF. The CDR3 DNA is TGTGCCAGCAGGGTCCGGGACAGGGCCACCGTCTATGGCTACACCTTC.

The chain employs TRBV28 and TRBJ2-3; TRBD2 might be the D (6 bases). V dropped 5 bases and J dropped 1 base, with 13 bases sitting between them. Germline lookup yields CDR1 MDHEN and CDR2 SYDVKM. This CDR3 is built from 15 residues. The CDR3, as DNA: TGTGCCAGCAGTACTGGATCTAGCGGCACAGATACGCAGTATTTT. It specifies CASSTGSSGTDTQYF.

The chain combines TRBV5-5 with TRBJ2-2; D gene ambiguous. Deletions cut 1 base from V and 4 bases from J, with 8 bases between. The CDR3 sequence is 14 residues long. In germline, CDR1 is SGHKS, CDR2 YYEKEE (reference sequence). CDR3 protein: CASSLFTATGELFF. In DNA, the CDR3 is TGTGCCAGCAGCTTGTTCACAGCCACCGGGGAGCTGTTTTTT.

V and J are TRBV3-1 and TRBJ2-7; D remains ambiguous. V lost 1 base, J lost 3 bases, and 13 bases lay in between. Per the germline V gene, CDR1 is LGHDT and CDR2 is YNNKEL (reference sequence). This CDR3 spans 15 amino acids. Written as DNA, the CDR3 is TGTGCCAGCAGCCAAGGGTGGGTCGGCGACTACGAGCAGTACTTC. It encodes CASSQGWVGDYEQYF.

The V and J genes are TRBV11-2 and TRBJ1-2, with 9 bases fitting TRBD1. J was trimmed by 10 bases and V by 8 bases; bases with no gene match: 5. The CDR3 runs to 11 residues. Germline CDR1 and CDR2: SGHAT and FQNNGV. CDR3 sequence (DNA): TGTGCCAGCGGAACAGGGGGCCTCTACACCTTC. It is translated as CASGTGGLYTF.